This TCR beta chain was identified in a study of cytomegalovirus exposure and HLA in healthy donors. The PCR was carried out with 60 Vbeta primers and 13 Jbeta primers. Clones were sequenced by immunoSEQ multiplex PCR, and TCRdb holds only the in-frame ones, with some missing. The repertoire includes approximately 160,000 clones, approximately 80% of them detected once, and approximately 6.8% sits in the top ten. V was clipped by 8 bases and J by 9 bases, with 13 bases between them. This CDR3 has 11 residues. Germline CDR1 reads MNHNY; CDR2 reads SVGAGI (reference sequence). Sequenced material: PBMCs. This rearrangement joins TRBV6-6 to TRBJ1-2; D is ambiguous. The TCR was taken from a woman between 35 and 50 years old in good health and CMV-seropositive. The CDR3 here is CASGEILRYTF. The CDR3 DNA is TGTGCCAGCGGGGAGATCCTACGCTACACCTTC.